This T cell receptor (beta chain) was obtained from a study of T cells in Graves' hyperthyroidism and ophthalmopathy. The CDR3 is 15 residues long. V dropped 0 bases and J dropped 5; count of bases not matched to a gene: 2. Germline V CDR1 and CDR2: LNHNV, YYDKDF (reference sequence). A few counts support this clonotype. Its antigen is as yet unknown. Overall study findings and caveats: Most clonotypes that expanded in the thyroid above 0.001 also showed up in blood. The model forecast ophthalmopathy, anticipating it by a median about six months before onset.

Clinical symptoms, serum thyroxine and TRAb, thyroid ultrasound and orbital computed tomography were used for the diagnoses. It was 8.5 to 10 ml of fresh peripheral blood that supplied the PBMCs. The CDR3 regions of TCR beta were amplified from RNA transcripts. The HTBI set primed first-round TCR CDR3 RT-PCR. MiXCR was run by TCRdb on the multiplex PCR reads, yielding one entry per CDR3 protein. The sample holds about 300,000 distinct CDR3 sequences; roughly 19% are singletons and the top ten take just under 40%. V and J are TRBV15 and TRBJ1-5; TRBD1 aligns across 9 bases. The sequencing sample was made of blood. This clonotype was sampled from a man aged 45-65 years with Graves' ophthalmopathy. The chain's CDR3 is CATSRDRTGDQPQHF. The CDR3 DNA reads TGTGCCACCAGCAGAGACAGGACAGGGGATCAGCCCCAGCATTTT.